The 9 T cell receptor beta chains in this list originate from one sample, sequenced in a study of shared clonotypes between healthy human individuals. Data came from immunoSEQ multiplex PCR; TCRdb stores just in-frame clones and leaves some out. The data show about 480,000 clones, about 75% seen once. Sequenced input: PBMCs. The receptors come from a woman in her forties in good health. Some clones in this sample may be carry-over from other donors' samples.

V usage is TRBV7-2 and J usage is TRBJ1-1, with 11 bases aligning to TRBD1. This CDR3 is built from 16 residues. Losses at the gene ends were 6 bases for V and 1 base for J; bases not matched to a gene: 7. Germline V gene sequence: CDR1 SGHTA, CDR2 FQGNSA. Here the CDR3 DNA reads TGTGCCAGCAGAAGGGACAGGGGGATTCAGAACACTGAAGCTTTCTTT. Its translation is CASRRDRGIQNTEAFF. Drawing the rest from reference TRBV7-2 and TRBJ1-1, the complete variable domain is GAGVSQSPSNKVTEKGKDVELRCDPISGHTALYWYRQSLGQGLEFLIYFQGNSAPDKSGLPSDRFSAERTGGSVSTLTIQRTQQEDSAVYLCASRRDRGIQNTEAFFGQGTRLTVV.

This clone was seen only a few times. CDR3: CASSLDPSAPREQYF. The CDR3 nucleotides read TGCGCCAGCAGCTTGGATCCTAGCGCCCCGAGGGAGCAGTATTTT. The gene calls are TRBV5-1 and TRBJ2-3, with TRBD2 as a possible D gene (6 bases). Germline CDR1 SGHRS, CDR2 YFSETQ. CDR3 length: 15 residues. Trimming removed 0 bases at V and 11 bases at J, with 19 bases between. The variable domain in full, with the rest retrieved from reference TRBV5-1 and TRBJ2-3, is KAGVTQTPRYLIKTRGQQVTLSCSPISGHRSVSWYQQTPGQGLQFLFEYFSETQRNKGNFPGRFSGRQFSNSRSEMNVSTLELGDSALYLCASSLDPSAPREQYFGPGTRLTVL.

The gene calls are TRBV5-1 and TRBJ1-1, with D possibly matching TRBD1 (6 bases). V lost 4 bases, J lost 4 bases, and 14 bases lay in between. The germline V gene has CDR1 SGHRS and CDR2 YFSETQ. The CDR3 is made up of 14 amino acids. As DNA, the CDR3 is TGCGCCAGCAGCCCAGGGGAGTTGGGCACTGAAGCTTTCTTT. It codes for CASSPGELGTEAFF.

This clone has more than one count but fewer than ten. V is TRBV27 and J is TRBJ1-2; 7 bases fit TRBD1. Germline lookup yields CDR1 MNHEY and CDR2 SMNVEV (reference sequence). This CDR3 is built from 15 residues. V dropped 2 bases and J dropped 7; count of bases not matched to a gene: 10. The CDR3 nucleotides read TGTGCCAGCAGTTTAACAGGGGAGGGATCGGGTGGCTACACCTTC. Its translation is CASSLTGEGSGGYTF.

The chain recombines TRBV7-9 with TRBJ1-2; 8 bases align to TRBD1. V shed 6 bases, J shed 13 bases, and the junction held 10 bases outside the gene matches. CDR3 length equals 12 residues. CDR1 and CDR2 from the germline V gene are SEHNR and FQNEAQ (reference sequence). The CDR3: CASSYTRGRITF. As DNA, the CDR3 is TGTGCCAGCAGTTACACCAGGGGGCGAATCACCTTC.

In its sample, this clone was seen a few times. The CDR3: CASSGGQNTGELFF. The CDR3 DNA is TGCGCCAGCTCAGGGGGCCAGAACACCGGGGAGCTGTTTTTT. The rearrangement links TRBV5-1 to TRBJ2-2, with TRBD1 matching 8 bases. Germline values: CDR1 SGHRS, CDR2 YFSETQ. This CDR3 comprises 14 residues. Unmatched junction bases numbered 3, after V lost 7 bases and J lost 1 base.

This clone was seen once. The chain is built from TRBV27 and TRBJ2-7, with TRBD2 matching 13 bases. Germline CDR1 MNHEY, CDR2 SMNVEV (reference sequence). Unmatched junction bases numbered 11, after V lost 5 bases and J lost 7 bases. CDR3 length: 16 residues. CDR3 sequence reads: CASSRLAGGPDREQYF. The CDR3 nucleotides read TGTGCCAGCAGTCGACTAGCGGGAGGCCCGGACCGGGAGCAGTACTTC.

Comments on this clone: This likely stems from a read error, as it lies one base from a far larger clone. The V and J genes are TRBV5-6 and TRBJ2-1; 11 nucleotides line up with TRBD2. The CDR3 length is 15 residues. Germline CDR1 SGHDT, CDR2 YYEEEE. The CDR3 protein is CASSLLAGVVNEQLF. The CDR3 coding sequence is TGTGCCAGCAGCTTACTAGCGGGAGTAGTAAATGAGCAGCTCTTC.

This clone has a handful of counts. The rearrangement links TRBV6-4 to TRBJ2-1, with a tentative D call TRBD1 (5 bases). The CDR3 totals 15 residues. Germline loops: CDR1 MRHNA, CDR2 SNTAGT. V was clipped by 2 bases and J by 0 bases, with 8 bases between them. The CDR3 nucleotides are TGTGCCAGCAGTGACGACAGAAGCTCCTACAATGAGCAGTTCTTC. It is translated as CASSDDRSSYNEQFF.